The T cell receptor (beta chain) described here comes from a study of blood T cell repertoires in COVID-19. Overall study context: Sites in the United States, Italy and Spain provided acute and convalescent COVID-19 samples. T cells, B-cell-depleted T cells, or PBMCs supplied cDNA or gDNA.

Under the authors' procedure: Amplification with reference gene primers provided the estimates of nucleated cell counts. Assay: immunoSEQ multiplex PCR; the TCRdb copy retains only in-frame clones and omits some. V and J calls and clone size are given by that table; D and trimming were obtained from the DNA. Seen here are roughly 150,000 clones, under 85% observed once, and the top ten hold 10% to 15%. This clone is large within its sample. The CDR3 has 14 amino acids. Trimming cost V 6 bases and J 3 bases; bases outside gene matches: 5. Germline V gene sequence: CDR1 KGHSH, CDR2 LQKENI. The sequenced material came from peripheral blood. This sequence joins TRBV18 and TRBJ2-1, with 7 bases that match TRBD1. The receptor's source is a man in his 70s who had recovered from COVID-19. As DNA, the CDR3 is TGTGCCAGCTCGCGGACAGGCTACTACAATGAGCAGTTCTTC. Protein: CASSRTGYYNEQFF.